This is a list of T cell receptor beta chains from one sample in a study of OX40 agonist ivuxolimab in advanced cancers. Method: immunoSEQ multiplex PCR; TCRdb's copy keeps in-frame clones and lacks some. The table has 35,000 to 55,000 clones, approximately 84% seen once. The specimen was CD4+ or CD8+ T cells sorted from blood, collected in a trial of the OX40 agonist ivuxolimab. The source is an adult with an advanced solid tumor such as melanoma, head and neck, liver or kidney cancer. CDR3s include the opening cysteine and the closing phenylalanine or tryptophan. Fields, in order: V gene, D gene, J gene, clone size, CDR3 protein, CDR3 DNA. D genes are given only for firm matches. Size tells how often a clone was seen (once, few, many) or the class of an expanded clone, and some rows leave it out.

>TRBV23-1|TRBD1|TRBJ1-2|many
CASKLKDRGRWSYGYTF
TGCGCCAGCAAGCTTAAGGACAGGGGGAGGTGGTCCTATGGCTACACCTTC
>TRBV4-3|NA|TRBJ2-1|NA
CASSQVAETAYNEQFF
TGCGCCAGCAGCCAAGTAGCCGAGACCGCATACAATGAGCAGTTCTTC
>TRBV7-8|TRBD1|TRBJ1-6|NA
CASSLLVGTVIYSPLHF
TGTGCCAGCAGCTTATTGGTGGGGACAGTAATATATTCACCCCTCCACTTT
>TRBV5-1|NA|TRBJ1-2|NA
CASSLAINYGYTF
TGCGCCAGCAGCTTGGCAATTAACTATGGCTACACCTTC
>TRBV5-4|TRBD2|TRBJ2-2|NA
CASSPGTSDTGELFF
TGTGCCAGCAGCCCCGGGACTAGCGACACCGGGGAGCTGTTTTTT
>TRBV6-5|NA|TRBJ1-6|once
CASRTPADHPSPLHF
TGTGCCAGCAGAACTCCGGCAGACCACCCTTCACCCCTCCACTTT
>TRBV6-7|TRBD2|TRBJ2-3|NA
CASSYGLADSSRTQYF
TGTGCCAGCAGTTACGGACTAGCGGACTCCTCCCGTACGCAGTATTTT
>TRBV5-6|NA|TRBJ2-5|NA
CASSLRAATGGIQETQYF
TGTGCCAGCAGCTTGCGGGCGGCTACAGGAGGAATCCAAGAGACCCAGTACTTC
>TRBV5-4|NA|TRBJ2-7|NA
CASSLEGSAYEQYF
TGTGCCAGCAGCTTGGAAGGCAGTGCCTACGAGCAGTACTTC
>TRBV5-4|TRBD2|TRBJ2-1|NA
CASSLGTSGSGNEQFF
TGTGCCAGCAGCTTGGGGACTAGCGGGAGTGGCAATGAGCAGTTCTTC
>TRBV11-2|TRBD1|TRBJ2-7|NA
CASSLGVSGQGHYEQYF
TGTGCCAGCAGCTTAGGTGTCTCGGGACAGGGCCACTACGAGCAGTACTTC
>TRBV10-2|TRBD1|TRBJ1-3|NA
CASSGTDSNTIYF
TGCGCCAGCAGCGGGACAGACTCGAACACCATATATTTT
>TRBV10-3|NA|TRBJ1-5|NA
CAISATPGNQPQHF
TGTGCCATCAGTGCGACGCCCGGCAATCAGCCCCAGCATTTT
>TRBV5-4|NA|TRBJ2-5|NA
CASSLQAHQETQYF
TGTGCCAGCAGCTTACAGGCACACCAAGAGACCCAGTACTTC
>TRBV5-1|NA|TRBJ1-1|NA
CASNEGLDTEAFF
TGCGCCAGCAATGAGGGGTTGGACACTGAAGCTTTCTTT
>TRBV16|NA|TRBJ2-3|NA
CASSLTQASDTQYF
TGTGCCAGCAGCCTAACCCAAGCATCAGATACGCAGTATTTT
>TRBV19|NA|TRBJ1-5|NA
CASNARALGDQPQHF
TGTGCCAGTAATGCAAGGGCACTCGGGGATCAGCCCCAGCATTTT
>TRBV11-1|TRBD2|TRBJ2-5|NA
CASNSLGGQETQYF
TGTGCCAGCAATTCCCTCGGGGGGCAAGAGACCCAGTACTTC
>TRBV2|NA|TRBJ2-7|NA
CASSEALHAGQGAYEQYF
TGTGCCAGCAGTGAAGCGCTTCACGCGGGGCAGGGGGCCTACGAGCAGTACTTC
>TRBV5-1|NA|TRBJ1-2|NA
CASGETGVGGYTF
TGCGCCAGCGGAGAGACAGGCGTTGGTGGCTACACCTTC
>TRBV19|NA|TRBJ1-5|NA
CASSWGIDSNQPQHF
TGTGCCAGTAGTTGGGGGATTGATAGCAATCAGCCCCAGCATTTT
>TRBV7-2|NA|TRBJ2-3|NA
CASTGAQDTDTQYF
TGTGCCAGCACCGGAGCACAAGACACAGATACGCAGTATTTT
>TRBV6-4|TRBD2|TRBJ2-1|NA
CASSVPRWEGHNEQFF
TGTGCCAGCAGTGTTCCCAGGTGGGAGGGCCACAATGAGCAGTTCTTC
>TRBV7-9|NA|TRBJ1-5|NA
CASSRDGGLSNQPQHF
TGTGCCAGCAGCCGTGATGGAGGCCTGAGCAATCAGCCCCAGCATTTT
>TRBV7-2|NA|TRBJ2-1|NA
CASSQLFEQFF
TGTGCCAGCAGCCAATTATTTGAGCAGTTCTTC
>TRBV7-8|NA|TRBJ2-2|NA
CASSLSQIKNTGELFF
TGTGCCAGCAGCTTAAGTCAGATAAAGAACACCGGGGAGCTGTTTTTT
>TRBV5-1|TRBD1|TRBJ1-6|NA
CASSARDRHNSPLHF
TGCGCCAGCAGCGCACGGGACAGGCATAATTCACCCCTCCACTTT
>TRBV28|NA|TRBJ1-2|NA
CASSLDIYGYTF
TGTGCCAGCAGTTTAGACATCTATGGCTACACCTTC